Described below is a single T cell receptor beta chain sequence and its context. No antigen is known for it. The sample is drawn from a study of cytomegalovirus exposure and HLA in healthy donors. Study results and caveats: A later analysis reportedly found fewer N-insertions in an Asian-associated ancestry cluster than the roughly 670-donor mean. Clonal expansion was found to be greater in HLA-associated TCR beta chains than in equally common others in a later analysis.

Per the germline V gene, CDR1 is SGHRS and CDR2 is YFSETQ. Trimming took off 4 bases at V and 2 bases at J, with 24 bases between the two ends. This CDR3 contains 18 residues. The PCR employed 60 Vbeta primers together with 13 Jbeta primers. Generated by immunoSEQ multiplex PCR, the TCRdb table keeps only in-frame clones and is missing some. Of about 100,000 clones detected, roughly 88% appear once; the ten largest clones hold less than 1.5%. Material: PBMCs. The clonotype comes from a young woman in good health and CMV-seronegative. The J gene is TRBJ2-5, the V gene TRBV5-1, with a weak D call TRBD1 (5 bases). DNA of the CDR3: TGCGCCAGCAGCCCCCGGGTTTTGGGCCTTAGGGGTCAAGAGACCCAGTACTTC. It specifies CASSPRVLGLRGQETQYF.